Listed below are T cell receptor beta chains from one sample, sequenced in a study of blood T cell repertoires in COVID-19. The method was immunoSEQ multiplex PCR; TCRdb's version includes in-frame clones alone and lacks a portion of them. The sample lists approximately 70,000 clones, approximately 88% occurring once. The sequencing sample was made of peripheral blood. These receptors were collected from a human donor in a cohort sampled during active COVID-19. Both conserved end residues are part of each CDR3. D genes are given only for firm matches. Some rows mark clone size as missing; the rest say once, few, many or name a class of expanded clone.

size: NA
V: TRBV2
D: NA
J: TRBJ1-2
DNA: TGTGCCAGCAGCCCGGACAGATTCTATGGCTACACCTTC
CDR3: CASSPDRFYGYTF

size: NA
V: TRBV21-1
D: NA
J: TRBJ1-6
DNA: TGTGCCAGCAGCAAAGACGGCAGCCTAAGGGGAGGCTCCTATAATTCACCCCTCCACTTT
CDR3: CASSKDGSLRGGSYNSPLHF

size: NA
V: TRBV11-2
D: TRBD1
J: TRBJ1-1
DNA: TGTGCCAGCAGCTTAGGTGACAGGGTGGACACTGAAGCTTTCTTT
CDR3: CASSLGDRVDTEAFF

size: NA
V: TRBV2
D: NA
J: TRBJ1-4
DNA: TGTGCCAGCAGTCAGGGATTGGGTAATCAAAAACTGTTTTTT
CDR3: CASSQGLGNQKLFF

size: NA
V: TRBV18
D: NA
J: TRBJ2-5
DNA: TGTGCCAGCTCACCTATCGGACAGTCGAGGGAGACCCAGTACTTC
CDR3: CASSPIGQSRETQYF

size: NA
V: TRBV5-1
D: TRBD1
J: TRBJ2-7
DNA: TGCGCCAGCAGCTTGGCCGGGACAGGGGATTACGAGCAGTACTTC
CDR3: CASSLAGTGDYEQYF

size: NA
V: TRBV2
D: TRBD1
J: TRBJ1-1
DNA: TGTGCCAGCAGCGCCGGGACAGGGCGAAACACTGAAGCTTTCTTT
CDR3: CASSAGTGRNTEAFF

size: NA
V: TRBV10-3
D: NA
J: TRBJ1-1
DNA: TGTGCCATCAGTGAGGACGATGGGGGAGGGGAAGCTTTCTTT
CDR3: CAISEDDGGGEAFF

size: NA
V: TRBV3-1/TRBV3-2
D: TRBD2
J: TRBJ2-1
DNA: TGTGCCAGCAGCCCGACCTCCTGGACTAGCGGGGGGGCCGTGAATGAGCAGTTCTTC
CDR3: CASSPTSWTSGGAVNEQFF

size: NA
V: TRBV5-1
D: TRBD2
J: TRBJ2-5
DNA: TGCGCCAGCAGCATGGAGGGTAGCGGGGGCCAAGAGACCCAGTACTTC
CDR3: CASSMEGSGGQETQYF

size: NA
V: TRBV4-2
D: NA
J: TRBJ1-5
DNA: TGTGCCAGCAGCCAAGAATCGGGATGGGGCAATCAGCCCCAGCATTTT
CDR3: CASSQESGWGNQPQHF

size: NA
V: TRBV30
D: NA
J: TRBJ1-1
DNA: TGTGCCTGGAGCCAATTCACCCGCGACACTGAAGCTTTCTTT
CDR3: CAWSQFTRDTEAFF

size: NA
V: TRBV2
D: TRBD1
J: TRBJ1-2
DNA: TGTGCCAGCTTGACAGGGAACTATGGCTACACCTTC
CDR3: CASLTGNYGYTF

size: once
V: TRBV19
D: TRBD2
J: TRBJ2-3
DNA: TGTGCCAGTAGTAACTTAGCGGGAGATTTGGCAGATACGCAGTATTTT
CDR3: CASSNLAGDLADTQYF

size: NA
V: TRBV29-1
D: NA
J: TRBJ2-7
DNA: TGCAGCGTTGGCGTGGCCTACGAGCAGTACTTC
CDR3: CSVGVAYEQYF